This is a list of T cell receptor beta chains from one sample in a study of cytomegalovirus exposure and HLA in healthy donors. Data came from immunoSEQ multiplex PCR; TCRdb stores just in-frame clones and leaves some out. Of around 130,000 clones listed, over 75% are singletons. The material sequenced was PBMCs. These receptors were obtained from a woman aged 40 to 50 in good health and CMV-seronegative. Both conserved end residues are part of each CDR3. D genes are given only for firm matches. Size tells how often a clone was seen (once, few, many) or the class of an expanded clone, and some rows leave it out.

TRBV10-3,TRBJ2-7,.,.,TGTGCCATCAGAGGACTTCATGGCGAGCAGTACTTC,CAIRGLHGEQYF
TRBV11-3,TRBJ2-1,.,TRBD1,TGTGCCAGCAGCCTCACCGGGACAGGGGATGTTGAGCAGTTCTTC,CASSLTGTGDVEQFF
TRBV30,TRBJ2-3,.,.,TGTGCCTGGAGTGTGGCGATCGCGGTAGGAGATACGCAGTATTTT,CAWSVAIAVGDTQYF
TRBV29-1,TRBJ1-6,.,TRBD1,TGCAGCGTTGAGGACAGGGGCAATTCACCCCTCCACTTT,CSVEDRGNSPLHF
TRBV7-9,TRBJ2-3,.,.,TGTGCCAGCAGCCCCAGTAGGCTAGAACCCACAGATACGCAGTATTTT,CASSPSRLEPTDTQYF
TRBV5-1,TRBJ1-4,.,TRBD1,TGCGCCAGCAGCTTAAACACAGGGGGCACTAATGAAAAACTGTTTTTT,CASSLNTGGTNEKLFF
TRBV10-3,TRBJ1-5,.,TRBD1,TGTGCCATCAGTGCGGGACAGGGAATTCAGCCCCAGCATTTT,CAISAGQGIQPQHF
TRBV28,TRBJ2-7,.,TRBD2,TGTGCCAGCAGCGAGGAAGGGACTAGCGGGCGGGTACAGTACTTC,CASSEEGTSGRVQYF
TRBV7-9,TRBJ2-1,.,TRBD2,TGTGCCAGCAGCGCCCCGGGACTAGCGGGACTTAGTGAGCAGTTCTTC,CASSAPGLAGLSEQFF
TRBV5-1,TRBJ1-5,.,.,TGCGCCAGCAGAAGTAGGCAGGGCAATCAGCCCCAGCATTTT,CASRSRQGNQPQHF
TRBV6-1,TRBJ2-2,few,.,TGTGCCAGCAGTTCCGGGGGTTATATGCGGGAGCTGTTTTTT,CASSSGGYMRELFF
TRBV6-6,TRBJ1-5,.,.,TGTGCCAGCAGTTACGTAGGGGGAGATCAGCCCCAGCATTTT,CASSYVGGDQPQHF
TRBV27,TRBJ2-7,once,TRBD1,TGTGCCAGCAGTTTCATTCCGACAGGGATGGGATCCTACGAGCAGTACTTC,CASSFIPTGMGSYEQYF
TRBV6-5,TRBJ2-5,.,.,TGTGCCAGCACCTCTACAGGGTTCCAAGAGACCCAGTACTTC,CASTSTGFQETQYF
TRBV5-4,TRBJ2-2,.,TRBD2,TGTGCCAGCAGCTCCAATTGGGGACTAGCGGGATCCACCGGGGAGCTGTTTTTT,CASSSNWGLAGSTGELFF
TRBV5-8,TRBJ2-7,.,TRBD2,TGTGCCAGCAGCCCGCGGTGGGGGACTAACGAGCAGTACTTC,CASSPRWGTNEQYF
TRBV2,TRBJ2-1,.,.,TGTGCCGGCAGGGGGGCTAGGAATGAGCAGTTCTTC,CAGRGARNEQFF
TRBV30,TRBJ2-7,.,TRBD1,TGTGCCTGGAGTGCTGGACAGGGGAACTACGAGCAGTACTTC,CAWSAGQGNYEQYF
TRBV29-1,TRBJ2-1,.,.,TGCAGCGTTGAAAAGGGACTCGTCTACAATGAGCAGTTCTTC,CSVEKGLVYNEQFF
TRBV18,TRBJ1-2,.,TRBD1,TGTGCCAGCTCACCGACCGGACAGGTTAACTATGGCTACACCTTC,CASSPTGQVNYGYTF
TRBV11-3,TRBJ2-3,once,.,TGTGCCAGCAGCTTAGATTCTTCAGATACGCAGTATTTT,CASSLDSSDTQYF
TRBV7-2,TRBJ2-2,.,TRBD2,TGTGCCAGCAGCTCGGCGGGCGGGAGTAACACCGGGGAGCTGTTTTTT,CASSSAGGSNTGELFF
TRBV7-6,TRBJ1-1,.,.,TGTGCCAGCAGCTTATTTTCCAGGGGATCTGAAGCTTTCTTT,CASSLFSRGSEAFF
TRBV9,TRBJ2-1,.,.,TGTGCCAGCAGCGTCGAGGTCCCCTACAATGAGCAGTTCTTC,CASSVEVPYNEQFF
TRBV5-1,TRBJ2-5,.,.,TGCGCCAGCAGCTACGAGGGGGGGGAGACCCAGTACTTC,CASSYEGGETQYF
TRBV7-3,TRBJ2-7,.,TRBD1,TGTGCCAGCAGCCCAGGGGACAGCACCTACGAGCAGTACTTC,CASSPGDSTYEQYF
TRBV11-3,TRBJ2-2,once,.,TGTGCCAGCAGCTTGAGTGGCGGCGGGGAGCTGTTTTTT,CASSLSGGGELFF
TRBV11-3,TRBJ1-2,.,.,TGTGCCAGCAGCTTCAGCGGGACCTATGGCTACACCTTC,CASSFSGTYGYTF
TRBV19,TRBJ1-5,.,.,TGTGCCAGTAGTATTCAGGGGAACAATCAGCCCCAGCATTTT,CASSIQGNNQPQHF
TRBV11-3,TRBJ2-4,.,TRBD2,TGTGCCAGCAGCTTAAATTCGGCTAGCGGTAGCCCAGCCAAAAACATTCAGTACTTC,CASSLNSASGSPAKNIQYF
TRBV7-6,TRBJ1-1,.,.,TGTGCCAGCAGCTTAGTAAGCAGGGGGAACACTGAAGCTTTCTTT,CASSLVSRGNTEAFF
TRBV6-5,TRBJ1-5,.,.,TGTGCCAGCAGCCCTGACAGAGGTGGTCAGCCCCAGCATTTT,CASSPDRGGQPQHF
TRBV6-1,TRBJ1-4,.,TRBD1,TGTGCCAGCCGCCGACAGGGGGCGGGTGAAAAACTGTTTTTT,CASRRQGAGEKLFF
TRBV2,TRBJ2-1,.,TRBD1,TGTGCCAGCAGGCCGGTTTTAGGGACAGGGGTTCATGAGCAGTTCTTC,CASRPVLGTGVHEQFF
TRBV30,TRBJ2-3,.,TRBD2,TGTGCCTGTGGACTAGCGGCGGCAGATACGCAGTATTTT,CACGLAAADTQYF
TRBV7-9,TRBJ2-3,.,.,TGTGCCAGCACCAAGGGGGTTGGAGCGGATACGCAGTATTTT,CASTKGVGADTQYF
TRBV7-9,TRBJ2-3,.,.,TGTGCCAGCAGCTTGGAGGGTACAGATACGCAGTATTTT,CASSLEGTDTQYF
TRBV29-1,TRBJ1-5,.,TRBD1,TGCAGCGTTGAAGAGGACAGGAATCAGCCCCAGCATTTT,CSVEEDRNQPQHF
TRBV27,TRBJ2-3,.,.,TGTGCCAGCAGTTTATCTGGGTCCCTCATCGGGTACACAGATACGCAGTATTTT,CASSLSGSLIGYTDTQYF
TRBV10-1,TRBJ1-1,.,.,TGCGCCAGCAGTGAAAGGACAGCTGGGAACACTGAAGCTTTCTTT,CASSERTAGNTEAFF
TRBV5-1,TRBJ2-3,.,.,TGCGCCAGCAGCTTGTTCGCAGATACGCAGTATTTT,CASSLFADTQYF
TRBV6-1,TRBJ1-1,.,TRBD1,TGTGCCAGCAGATTGATGACAGGGAGCACTGAAGCTTTCTTT,CASRLMTGSTEAFF
TRBV7-6,TRBJ1-2,.,.,TGTGCCAGCAGCTTAGATTTCAGGTGTGGCTACACCTTC,CASSLDFRCGYTF
TRBV9,TRBJ1-6,.,.,TGTGCCAGCAGCGTACAACAGGTCTTGGGGAATTCACCCCTCCACTTT,CASSVQQVLGNSPLHF
TRBV5-4,TRBJ2-1,.,.,TGTGCCACTGAGGGGGGACTATGGGAGCAGTTCTTC,CATEGGLWEQFF
TRBV19,TRBJ2-1,.,TRBD2,TGTGCCAGTACTGGGGCGGGAGAACAGGCAAGCTCCTACAATGAGCAGTTCTTC,CASTGAGEQASSYNEQFF
TRBV10-3,TRBJ1-2,.,.,TGTGCCATCACAACCGAGGACTATGGCTACACCTTC,CAITTEDYGYTF
TRBV11-2,TRBJ2-7,.,.,TGTGCCAGCAGCGGGGGGATGTACGAGCAGTACTTC,CASSGGMYEQYF
TRBV7-3,TRBJ1-6,.,.,TGTGCCAGCAGCTCGACAAGCAACTATAATTCACCCCTCCACTTT,CASSSTSNYNSPLHF
TRBV23-1,TRBJ2-5,.,TRBD1,TGCGCCAGCAGCCGGCTAAAAACAGGGGGCCGAGAGACCCAGTACTTC,CASSRLKTGGRETQYF
TRBV9,TRBJ2-3,.,TRBD2,TGTGCCAGCAGCGTAGGACTAGCGGGAGGGCCATTAGCAGATACGCAGTATTTT,CASSVGLAGGPLADTQYF